This TCR beta chain came from a study of OX40 agonist ivuxolimab in advanced cancers. The wider study: Patients in the trial were receiving intravenous ivuxolimab every 2 weeks, at doses of 0.01 to 10 mg/kg.

Findings of the study overall: CD4+ T cells averaged fewer expanded clones than CD8+ T cells. Some of the nonresponding patients also showed low levels of normalized T-cell clonal expansion.

Here immunoSEQ multiplex PCR was the method, and the copy in TCRdb shows in-frame clones only, minus some. The top ten hold 26% of the sample, which has 13,000 or so clones, roughly two thirds seen once. Researchers took blood at baseline, on cycle 4 day 1, and on cycle 7 day 1. This clone was seen a handful of times. The antigen remains undetermined. The source material was CD4+ or CD8+ T cells sorted from blood, sampled in a trial of the OX40 agonist ivuxolimab. This TCR came from an adult with an advanced solid tumor such as melanoma, head and neck, liver or kidney cancer.

Written as DNA, the CDR3 is TGTGCCAGCAGTTTATCGATGGAGGGCAGGTGGAATGGCTACACCTTC. Translating gives CASSLSMEGRWNGYTF. The chain combines TRBV27 with TRBJ1-2; no reliable D call. Germline loops: CDR1 MNHEY, CDR2 SMNVEV (reference sequence). The germline V and J ends were trimmed by 0 bases and 6 bases, with 17 bases remaining between them. The CDR3 runs to 16 residues.